This section outlines one T cell receptor beta chain sequence together with its context. Its antigen remains unidentified. These data are taken from a study of cytomegalovirus exposure and HLA in healthy donors. Study-wide background: T cells numbering about 200 million yielded some 120 million unique TCR beta sequences in an earlier analysis. Findings of the study overall: The study reported that TCR beta sequences accurately predicted HLA-A and HLA-B alleles in most subjects. It was in a later analysis that TCR association rates were seen to vary by HLA locus, highest for DRB1 and lowest for HLA-C.

Vbeta (60) and Jbeta (13) primers were used in the PCR. The method was immunoSEQ multiplex PCR; TCRdb's version includes in-frame clones alone and lacks a portion of them. The data hold fewer than 200,000 clones, with roughly four fifths observed a single time. This receptor was obtained from a woman aged 50 to 60 in good health and CMV-seronegative. Sequencing was carried out using PBMCs.

The CDR3 sequence: CASSQNGQGAIGAFF. The CDR3 region has the DNA TGCGCCAGCAGCCAAAATGGACAGGGGGCAATAGGGGCTTTCTTT. This chain links TRBV4-3 with TRBJ1-1, with TRBD1 matching 11 bases. This CDR3 has 15 residues. J gave up 11 bases and V 2 bases, and 10 bases lay outside the gene matches. Germline CDR1 and CDR2: LGHNA and YSLEER.